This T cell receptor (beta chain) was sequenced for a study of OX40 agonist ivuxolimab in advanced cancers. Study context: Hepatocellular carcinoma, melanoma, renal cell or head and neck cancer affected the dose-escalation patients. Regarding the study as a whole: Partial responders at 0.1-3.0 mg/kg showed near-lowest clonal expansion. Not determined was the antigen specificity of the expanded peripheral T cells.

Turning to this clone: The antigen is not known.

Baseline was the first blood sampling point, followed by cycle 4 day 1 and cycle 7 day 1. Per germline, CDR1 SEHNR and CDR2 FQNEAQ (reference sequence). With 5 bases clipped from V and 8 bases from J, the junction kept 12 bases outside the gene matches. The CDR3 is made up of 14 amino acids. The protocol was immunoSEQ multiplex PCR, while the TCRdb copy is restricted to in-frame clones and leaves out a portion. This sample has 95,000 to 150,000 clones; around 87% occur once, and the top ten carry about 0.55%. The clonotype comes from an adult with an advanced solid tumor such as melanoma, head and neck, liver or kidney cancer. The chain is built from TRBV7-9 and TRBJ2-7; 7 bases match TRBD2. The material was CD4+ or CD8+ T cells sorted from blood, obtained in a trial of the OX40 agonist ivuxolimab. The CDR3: CASSTAGRSKKQYF. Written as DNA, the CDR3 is TGTGCCAGCAGCACCGCCGGGAGGTCCAAGAAGCAGTACTTC. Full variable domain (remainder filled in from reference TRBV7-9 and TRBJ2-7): DTGVSQNPRHKITKRGQNVTFRCDPISEHNRLYWYRQTLGQGPEFLTYFQNEAQLEKSRLLSDRFSAERPKGSFSTLEIQRTEQGDSAMYLCASSTAGRSKKQYFGPGTRLTVT.